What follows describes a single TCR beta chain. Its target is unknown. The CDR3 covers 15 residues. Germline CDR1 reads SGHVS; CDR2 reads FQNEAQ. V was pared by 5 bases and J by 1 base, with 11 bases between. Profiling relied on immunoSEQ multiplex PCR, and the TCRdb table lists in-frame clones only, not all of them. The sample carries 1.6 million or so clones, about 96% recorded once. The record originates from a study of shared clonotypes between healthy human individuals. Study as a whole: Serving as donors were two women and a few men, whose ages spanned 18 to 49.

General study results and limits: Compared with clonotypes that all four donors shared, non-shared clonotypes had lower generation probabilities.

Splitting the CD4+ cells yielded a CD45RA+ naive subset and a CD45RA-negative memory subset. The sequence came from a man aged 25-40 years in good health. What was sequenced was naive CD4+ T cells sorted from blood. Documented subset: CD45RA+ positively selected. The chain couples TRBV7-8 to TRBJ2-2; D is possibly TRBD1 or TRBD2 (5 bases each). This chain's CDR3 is CASSAGTGNTGELFF. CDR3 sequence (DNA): TGTGCCAGCAGCGCGGGCACAGGGAACACCGGGGAGCTGTTTTTT.